A selection of T cell receptor beta chains follows, all from one sample in a study of T-cell reconstitution after alpha-beta-depleted transplantation in children. TCRdb re-analysed the PCR reads in MiXCR, keeping a single row per CDR3 protein. The repertoire holds around 680,000 distinct CDR3 sequences, with about 15% as singletons. The sequencing used PBMCs from the stem cell graft donor, collected from the stem cell graft. The receptors originated from a human donor who donated a stem cell graft to a child with acute myeloid leukemia. Both conserved end residues are part of each CDR3. D genes are given only for firm matches. Where a row states a size, it is once, few, many or the class of an expanded clone; other rows omit it.

>TRBV7-9|.|few|TRBJ1-3
CASSLIYGNTIYF
TGTGCCAGCAGCTTGATATACGGAAACACCATATATTTT
>TRBV20-1|TRBD1|many|TRBJ1-1
CSARADRGRRLNTEAFF
TGCAGTGCTAGGGCGGACAGGGGAAGGAGGCTGAACACTGAAGCTTTCTTT
>TRBV27|TRBD1|many|TRBJ1-5
CASSLSPGGQPQHF
TGTGCCAGCAGTTTGTCCCCAGGGGGTCAGCCCCAGCATTTT
>TRBV12-3/TRBV12-4|.|many|TRBJ1-1
CASKGGSTEAFF
TGTGCCAGCAAGGGGGGAAGCACTGAAGCTTTCTTT
>TRBV20-1|.|.|TRBJ2-3
CSASPLGNTQYF
TGCAGTGCTAGCCCGCTGGGCAATACGCAGTATTTT
>TRBV27|.|once|TRBJ2-1
CASTLGLLPSDEQFF
TGTGCCAGCACCTTGGGACTCCTGCCGTCCGATGAGCAGTTCTTC
>TRBV7-9|.|.|TRBJ2-7
CASSLVSGDNPTEYF
TGTGCCAGCAGCTTAGTATCCGGGGACAACCCGACGGAGTACTTC
>TRBV6-5|TRBD1|many|TRBJ2-2
CASRRQGVGELFF
TGTGCCAGCAGGAGACAGGGAGTCGGGGAGCTGTTTTTT
>TRBV10-2|TRBD1|.|TRBJ1-5
CASSEIGTGGDNQPQHF
TGCGCCAGCAGTGAAATCGGGACAGGGGGGGACAATCAGCCCCAGCATTTT
>TRBV7-2|TRBD1|many|TRBJ2-5
CASSLEGAVQETQYF
TGTGCCAGCAGCTTAGAGGGGGCGGTCCAAGAGACCCAGTACTTC
>TRBV30|.|many|TRBJ2-3
CACGTFTDTQYF
TGTGCCTGCGGGACCTTCACAGATACGCAGTATTTT
>TRBV28|TRBD1|.|TRBJ1-2
CASSLTGGANYGYTF
TGTGCCAGCAGCTTGACAGGGGGCGCGAACTATGGCTACACCTTC
>TRBV7-9|.|many|TRBJ1-6
CASSSDPFSSNSPLHF
TGTGCCAGCAGTTCTGACCCGTTTTCTTCCAATTCACCCCTCCACTTT
>TRBV24-1|TRBD1|.|TRBJ2-2
CATSDYRGNAGELFF
TGTGCCACCAGTGATTACAGGGGGAATGCCGGGGAGCTGTTTTTT
>TRBV20-1|.|many|TRBJ1-6
CSAREGKGWSPLHF
TGCAGTGCTAGAGAAGGGAAGGGGTGGTCACCCCTCCACTTT
>TRBV28|TRBD1|few|TRBJ1-5
CASRRDRGGWPQHF
TGTGCCAGCAGACGAGACAGGGGAGGTTGGCCCCAGCATTTT
>TRBV4-2|.|many|TRBJ1-1
CASSQLPPNTEAFF
TGTGCCAGCAGCCAATTACCACCGAACACTGAAGCTTTCTTT
>TRBV20-1|.|many|TRBJ2-2
CSARDLRISANTGELFF
TGCAGTGCTAGAGATCTACGAATTTCCGCGAACACCGGGGAGCTGTTTTTT
>TRBV10-3|.|few|TRBJ1-1
CAISEEGNTEAFF
TGTGCCATCAGTGAGGAGGGGAACACTGAAGCTTTCTTT
>TRBV27|.|.|TRBJ1-1
CASRGGSKSNTEAFF
TGTGCCAGCAGGGGGGGTTCTAAATCGAACACTGAAGCTTTCTTT
>TRBV20-1|TRBD1|many|TRBJ2-5
CSAEQGLETQYF
TGCAGTGCTGAACAGGGGTTAGAGACCCAGTACTTC
>TRBV6-1|TRBD2|.|TRBJ2-1
CASKRGGGSGEQFF
TGTGCCAGCAAACGGGGCGGGGGGAGTGGTGAGCAGTTCTTC
>TRBV20-1|.|.|TRBJ1-6
CSARVGDTSNSPLHF
TGCAGTGCTAGGGTAGGGGACACAAGCAATTCACCCCTCCACTTT
>TRBV7-3|TRBD1|.|TRBJ2-3
CASSLQGANTQYF
TGTGCCAGCAGCTTACAGGGGGCGAATACGCAGTATTTT
>TRBV7-6|TRBD1|few|TRBJ2-7
CASSLAGQGAYEQYF
TGTGCCAGCAGCTTAGCGGGACAGGGGGCCTACGAGCAGTACTTC
>TRBV7-2|.|many|TRBJ1-2
CASSSEIGYGYTF
TGTGCCAGCAGCTCGGAGATCGGCTATGGCTACACCTTC
>TRBV12-3/TRBV12-4|.|few|TRBJ1-5
CASIRDAGVRNQPQHF
TGTGCCAGCATACGGGACGCAGGGGTACGCAATCAGCCCCAGCATTTT
>TRBV12-3/TRBV12-4|.|.|TRBJ1-5
CASSLISPNNQPQHF
TGTGCCAGCAGTTTGATCTCACCCAACAATCAGCCCCAGCATTTT
>TRBV11-2|TRBD1|few|TRBJ2-7
CASSLDAATGGNYEQYF
TGTGCCAGCAGCTTAGATGCCGCGACAGGGGGTAACTACGAGCAGTACTTC
>TRBV7-2|TRBD1|.|TRBJ1-2
CASSSLLVQGAGGYTF
TGTGCCAGCAGCTCACTTCTTGTCCAGGGGGCTGGTGGCTACACCTTC
>TRBV29-1|.|many|TRBJ2-2
CSSQQTNTGELFF
TGCAGCTCCCAACAGACGAACACCGGGGAGCTGTTTTTT
>TRBV29-1|TRBD2|.|TRBJ2-5
CSAPGLAFEPQYF
TGCAGCGCTCCGGGACTAGCGTTTGAGCCCCAGTACTTC
>TRBV20-1|.|many|TRBJ2-1
CSAPTTGYNEQFF
TGCAGTGCTCCCACGACGGGTTACAATGAGCAGTTCTTC
>TRBV6-6|.|many|TRBJ2-7
CASRDSSGYEQYF
TGTGCCAGCAGGGACTCCTCGGGCTACGAGCAGTACTTC
>TRBV12-3/TRBV12-4|TRBD1|.|TRBJ1-5
CASSSSSRDRLVQPQHF
TGTGCCAGCAGTTCCTCTTCCCGGGACAGGCTAGTTCAGCCCCAGCATTTT
>TRBV7-2|TRBD2|many|TRBJ2-3
CASSYRAGDTDTQYF
TGTGCCAGCAGCTACCGAGCGGGGGACACAGATACGCAGTATTTT
>TRBV4-2|.|few|TRBJ2-1
CASSQDRAALEDEQFF
TGTGCCAGCAGCCAGGATAGAGCGGCACTTGAGGATGAGCAGTTCTTC
>TRBV27|.|many|TRBJ2-3
CASSYRGTTDTQYF
TGTGCCAGCAGTTACCGAGGGACCACAGATACGCAGTATTTT
>TRBV29-1|.|many|TRBJ2-7
CSVEDWGGQYF
TGCAGCGTTGAAGATTGGGGCGGGCAGTACTTC
>TRBV5-1|.|many|TRBJ2-1
CASSLVSGTEGREQFF
TGCGCCAGCAGCCTGGTCTCCGGGACTGAGGGTCGAGAGCAGTTCTTC
>TRBV20-1|TRBD1|.|TRBJ1-5
CSARLGTGGSQPQHF
TGCAGTGCTAGACTCGGGACAGGGGGTAGTCAGCCCCAGCATTTT
>TRBV20-1|.|many|TRBJ1-4
CSARRGEAEKLFF
TGCAGTGCTAGACGCGGGGAGGCTGAAAAACTGTTTTTT
>TRBV24-1|TRBD2|few|TRBJ2-1
CATSETGGFYNEQFF
TGTGCCACCAGTGAGACGGGGGGGTTCTACAATGAGCAGTTCTTC
>TRBV6-6|TRBD1|.|TRBJ1-2
CASTGQGLYGYTF
TGTGCCAGCACTGGACAGGGCCTCTATGGCTACACCTTC
>TRBV20-1|.|many|TRBJ2-2
CSASKTGSTGELFF
TGCAGTGCTTCTAAAACAGGGAGCACCGGGGAGCTGTTTTTT
>TRBV6-5|.|few|TRBJ2-1
CASSYIHQAGEQFF
TGTGCCAGCAGTTATATCCACCAGGCCGGTGAGCAGTTCTTC
>TRBV20-1|TRBD1|many|TRBJ2-3
CSARDTGGSQNTQYF
TGCAGTGCTAGAGACACAGGGGGTTCACAGAATACGCAGTATTTT
>TRBV20-1|.|many|TRBJ1-1
CSARANPGLEAFF
TGCAGTGCTAGAGCTAACCCGGGGCTTGAAGCTTTCTTT
>TRBV7-3|.|many|TRBJ2-7
CASSFNFGTPAYEQYF
TGTGCCAGCAGCTTTAACTTCGGGACTCCTGCCTACGAGCAGTACTTC
>TRBV6-4|TRBD2|few|TRBJ2-3
CASSVKRGGQDTQYF
TGTGCCAGCAGTGTAAAGCGGGGGGGTCAAGATACGCAGTATTTT
>TRBV4-1|.|.|TRBJ2-3
CASSQVPSMVDTQYF
TGCGCCAGCAGCCAAGTTCCCTCGATGGTGGATACGCAGTATTTT
>TRBV27|TRBD1|.|TRBJ2-5
CASRSMGQGWETQYF
TGTGCCAGCAGATCTATGGGACAGGGATGGGAGACCCAGTACTTC
>TRBV6-5|TRBD2|many|TRBJ2-1
CASRGGLNEQFF
TGTGCCAGCAGGGGGGGGTTGAATGAGCAGTTCTTC
>TRBV5-5|.|.|TRBJ1-1
CASSLNGATEAFF
TGTGCCAGCAGCTTGAACGGGGCCACTGAAGCTTTCTTT
>TRBV12-3/TRBV12-4|.|many|TRBJ2-2
CASSLARGIGELFF
TGTGCCAGCAGTTTAGCGAGGGGCATCGGGGAGCTGTTTTTT
>TRBV6-1|.|many|TRBJ1-2
CASSNLRDTQGDYGYTF
TGTGCCAGCAGCAACCTCCGGGACACCCAAGGGGACTATGGCTACACCTTC
>TRBV7-9|.|many|TRBJ1-1
CASSAAPPGANTEAFF
TGTGCCAGCAGCGCGGCCCCGCCAGGGGCGAACACTGAAGCTTTCTTT
>TRBV20-1|TRBD2|many|TRBJ2-1
CSAVWTSEEQFF
TGCAGTGCCGTGTGGACTAGCGAAGAGCAGTTCTTC
>TRBV3-1|.|.|TRBJ2-1
CACTIQWAGASDEQFF
TGTGCCTGCACTATTCAATGGGCAGGGGCGAGTGATGAGCAGTTCTTC
>TRBV7-8|.|.|TRBJ1-4
CASRQNEKLFF
TGTGCCAGCAGGCAAAATGAAAAACTGTTTTTT